The present TCR beta chain was sequenced within a study of blood T cell repertoires in COVID-19. Study context: COVID-19 samples collected from the United States, Italy and Spain covered acute and convalescent phases.

TCRdb's table, derived via immunoSEQ multiplex PCR, lists solely in-frame clones and lacks some. The data contain some 220,000 clones, around 81% of them singletons. This clone was found a few times. The germline gives CDR1 SGHRS, CDR2 YFSETQ. V lost 3 bases and J lost 9; bases outside the gene matches: 1. CDR3 size: 14 residues. Sequencing was performed on peripheral blood. This chain connects TRBV5-1 to TRBJ1-6; 12 bases are a match to TRBD1. The receptor was isolated from a human donor in a cohort sampled during active COVID-19. This CDR3 reads CASSWGQGASPLHF. The CDR3 nucleotides read TGCGCCAGCAGCTGGGGACAGGGGGCTTCACCCCTCCACTTT.